This is a list of T cell receptor beta chains from one sample in a study of technical replicates of blood from a few donors. The repertoire was sequenced with immunoSEQ multiplex PCR; TCRdb's copy has only in-frame clones and lacks some. This sample yields roughly 70,000 clones, of which about nine tenths are seen a single time; 4.7% belongs to the top ten. The sample consisted of PBMCs. All receptors come from a human donor in good health. Some clones in this sample may be carry-over from other donors' samples. The CDR3 runs from the conserved cysteine through the conserved F or W. The D gene is left open where the match is weak. Expanded clones get a size class; other rows say once, few or many, or leave the size out.

d_call | j_call | clone_size | cdr3_length | v_call | cdr3_nt | cdr3_aa
TRBD2 | TRBJ2-3 | once | 15 | TRBV6-4 | TGTGCCAGCAGTCCCGGGCTAGCGGGCACAGATACGCAGTATTTT | CASSPGLAGTDTQYF
- | TRBJ2-2 | - | 14 | TRBV10-3 | TGTGCCATTCGGACGGGAGTTGACACCGGGGAGCTGTTTTTT | CAIRTGVDTGELFF
TRBD2 | TRBJ2-3 | - | 15 | TRBV6-5 | TGTGCCAGCACCGTCGGTCGGGACTACACAGATACGCAGTATTTT | CASTVGRDYTDTQYF
TRBD1 | TRBJ2-1 | - | 11 | TRBV20-1 | TGCAGTGCTAAGACAGGGGATGAGCAGTTCTTC | CSAKTGDEQFF
TRBD2 | TRBJ2-7 | once | 15 | TRBV10-3 | TGTGCCATCAGTGAAAGCGGGGGGGCCCAATACGAGCAGTACTTC | CAISESGGAQYEQYF
TRBD2 | TRBJ2-3 | - | 16 | TRBV5-1 | TGCGCCAGCAGCTTGGGGGACTACCACACGACAGATACGCAGTATTTT | CASSLGDYHTTDTQYF
TRBD1 | TRBJ1-1 | - | 15 | TRBV7-9 | TGTGCCAGCAGCCAGCAAGGGACAGTCAACACTGAAGCTTTCTTT | CASSQQGTVNTEAFF
- | TRBJ1-3 | few | 13 | TRBV5-1 | TGCGCCAGCAGCTCCTCGACAGGAAACACCATATATTTT | CASSSSTGNTIYF
- | TRBJ1-2 | - | 16 | TRBV15 | TGTGCCACCAGCAGAGATCTGGGGCGCTCTAACTATGGCTACACCTTC | CATSRDLGRSNYGYTF
- | TRBJ2-7 | - | 16 | TRBV4-3 | TGCGCCAGCAGCCAAGATACTTCGGGGAAGGGCTACGAGCAGTACTTC | CASSQDTSGKGYEQYF
- | TRBJ1-1 | - | 14 | TRBV11-2 | TGTGCCAGCAGCTTAGTCAACATTAACACTGAAGCTTTCTTT | CASSLVNINTEAFF
- | TRBJ2-3 | once | 14 | TRBV5-1 | TGCGCCAGCAGCTTTGACACCCCCGCAGATACGCAGTATTTT | CASSFDTPADTQYF
TRBD1 | TRBJ1-6 | once | 14 | TRBV5-1 | TGCGCCAGCAGCCCCGGGACAGCTAATTCACCCCTCCACTTT | CASSPGTANSPLHF